One and the same sample provided the 26 T cell receptor beta chains below, sequenced in a study of blood T cell repertoires in COVID-19. The repertoire was sequenced with immunoSEQ multiplex PCR; TCRdb's copy has only in-frame clones and lacks some. The sample consists of 3,600 or so clones, 70% of them appearing once. Sequenced material: peripheral blood. The receptors shown here come from a man aged 65-85 years with active COVID-19.

J is TRBJ2-2 and V is TRBV11-2; 12 nucleotides match TRBD2. The CDR3 loop spans 16 amino acids. Per germline, CDR1 SGHAT and CDR2 FQNNGV. With V trimmed by 5 bases and J by 4 bases, 5 bases remained unmatched. Here the CDR3 DNA reads TGTGCCAGCAGCCAACTAGCGGGGGGCTCCACCGGGGAGCTGTTTTTT. This codes for CASSQLAGGSTGELFF.

This clone was recorded once. The rearrangement joins TRBV6-1 to TRBJ1-2; D is uncertain. The CDR3 sequence is 15 residues long. V gave up 1 base and J gave up 8 bases, with 17 bases separating them. CDR1 is MNHNS, CDR2 SASEGT, per germline. CDR3 loop: CASSEVATQSRGYTF. The CDR3 DNA is TGTGCCAGCAGTGAAGTGGCAACCCAATCGCGGGGCTACACCTTC.

V gene TRBV18 combines with J gene TRBJ2-1, with D tentatively TRBD1 (5 bases). The CDR3 runs 15 residues. The V gene lost 3 bases and the J gene lost 0 bases, with 9 bases spanning the gap. The germline CDR1 and CDR2 sequences are KGHSH and LQKENI. The CDR3 region is CASSPTAHSYNEQFF. In DNA, the CDR3 is TGTGCCAGCTCACCGACAGCCCACTCCTACAATGAGCAGTTCTTC. Using reference TRBV18 and TRBJ2-1 for the parts outside the CDR3, the full variable domain is NAGVMQNPRHLVRRRGQEARLRCSPMKGHSHVYWYRQLPEEGLKFMVYLQKENIIDESGMPKERFSAEFPKEGPSILRIQQVVRGDSAAYFCASSPTAHSYNEQFFGPGTRLTVL.

CDR3 sequence reads: CASSDPLGTGPTGELFF. The DNA for the CDR3 is TGTGCCAGCAGCGACCCCCTAGGGACAGGGCCCACCGGGGAGCTGTTTTTT. The genes are TRBV9 and TRBJ2-2, with 9 bases that match TRBD1. Germline lookup yields CDR1 SGDLS and CDR2 YYNGEE. Trimming removed 3 bases from V and 4 bases from J; junction bases left unmatched: 10. CDR3 size: 17 residues.

This chain uses TRBV19 with TRBJ1-3, with a possible D match to TRBD1 (5 bases). The CDR3 is 16 residues long. Trimming took off 3 bases at V and 0 bases at J, with 12 bases between the two ends. CDR1 LNHDA and CDR2 SQIVND come from the germline V gene (reference sequence). The CDR3: CASSISYDSSGNTIYF. The DNA for the CDR3 is TGTGCCAGTAGTATCTCGTATGACAGCTCTGGAAACACCATATATTTT. Using reference TRBV19 and TRBJ1-3 for the parts outside the CDR3, the full variable domain is DGGITQSPKYLFRKEGQNVTLSCEQNLNHDAMYWYRQDPGQGLRLIYYSQIVNDFQKGDIAEGYSVSREKKESFPLTVTSAQKNPTAFYLCASSISYDSSGNTIYFGEGSWLTVV.

This chain joins TRBV5-8 and TRBJ1-1; D call uncertain. This CDR3 contains 14 residues. V lost 2 bases, J lost 1 base, and 9 bases lay in between. CDR1 and CDR2 from the germline V gene are SGHTS and YDEGEE. The CDR3 is CASSFDSGNTEAFF. CDR3 nucleotides: TGTGCCAGCAGCTTCGATTCAGGGAACACTGAAGCTTTCTTT.

This chain uses TRBV18 with TRBJ2-7; 9 bases fit TRBD1. The CDR3 has 16 amino acids. Germline CDR1 and CDR2: KGHSH and LQKENI. With 5 bases clipped from V and 1 base from J, the junction kept 9 bases outside the gene matches. The CDR3 region is CASSATGQGPSYEQYF. The DNA for the CDR3 is TGTGCCAGCTCAGCTACGGGACAGGGCCCATCCTACGAGCAGTACTTC.

This clone was observed a handful of times. The J gene is TRBJ1-1, the V gene TRBV5-1; maybe TRBD1 (6 bases). CDR1 and CDR2 from the germline V gene are SGHRS and YFSETQ. V was clipped by 6 bases and J by 1 base, with 13 bases between them. This CDR3 region has 14 residues. Written as DNA, the CDR3 is TGCGCCAGCACCCCACAGGGTGGGAACACTGAAGCTTTCTTT. The encoded protein is CASTPQGGNTEAFF. The entire variable domain, with the rest obtained from reference TRBV5-1 and TRBJ1-1, is as follows: KAGVTQTPRYLIKTRGQQVTLSCSPISGHRSVSWYQQTPGQGLQFLFEYFSETQRNKGNFPGRFSGRQFSNSRSEMNVSTLELGDSALYLCASTPQGGNTEAFFGQGTRLTVV.

The rearrangement uses TRBV7-9 and TRBJ1-1; weak D call: TRBD1 (5 bases). V lost 0 bases, J lost 8 bases, and 16 bases lay in between. Germline CDR1 is SEHNR and CDR2 is FQNEAQ (reference sequence). The CDR3 has 15 residues. The CDR3 is CASSLALGSTAEAFF. In nucleotides, the CDR3 is TGTGCCAGCAGCTTAGCGCTAGGTTCGACAGCAGAAGCTTTCTTT.

This clone was seen a few times. The J gene is TRBJ2-7, the V gene TRBV5-4, with a possible D match to TRBD1 (5 bases). The ends were cut back, 3 bases at V and 0 bases at J, with 13 bases in the middle. This CDR3 has 15 residues. The V gene's germline CDR1 is SGHNT and CDR2 YYREEE (reference sequence). DNA for the CDR3: TGTGCCAGCAGCTCCCTAGGGGTGAGCTCCTACGAGCAGTACTTC. Translated: CASSSLGVSSYEQYF.

This chain uses TRBV19 with TRBJ2-7, with TRBD1 matching over 9 bases. V gave up 6 bases and J gave up 2 bases; unmatched junction bases: 5. The V gene's germline CDR1 is LNHDA and CDR2 SQIVND (reference sequence). The CDR3 is 14 residues long. The CDR3 protein is CASSPGTGTYEQYF. In DNA form, the CDR3 reads TGTGCCAGTAGCCCAGGGACAGGGACCTACGAGCAGTACTTC.

This chain links TRBV19 with TRBJ1-4, with 7 bases matching TRBD1. V gave up 5 bases and J gave up 0 bases; unmatched junction bases: 6. The CDR3 spans 16 residues. CDR1 is LNHDA, CDR2 SQIVND, per germline (reference sequence). The CDR3 nucleotides are TGTGCCAGTAGTTTGGGACAGTCGGCAACTAATGAAAAACTGTTTTTT. This translates into CASSLGQSATNEKLFF.

The rearrangement uses TRBV10-1 and TRBJ1-1; possibly TRBD1 for D (6 bases). CDR1 and CDR2 from the germline V gene are WNHNN and SYGVQD (reference sequence). Trimming cost V 5 bases and J 3 bases, with 13 bases left between them. This CDR3 comprises 14 residues. CDR3 bases: TGCGCCAGCAGTTTGGACGCAGGGGACACTGAAGCTTTCTTT. It encodes CASSLDAGDTEAFF.

J is TRBJ2-6 and V is TRBV5-1, with 7 bases lining up with TRBD1. The germline gives CDR1 SGHRS, CDR2 YFSETQ. The CDR3 extends over 16 amino acids. V trimming: 3 bases; J trimming: 3 bases; junction bases outside the gene matches: 6. In DNA form, the CDR3 reads TGCGCCAGCAGCTCCCTGACAGGGTATGGGGCCAACGTCCTGACTTTC. It codes for CASSSLTGYGANVLTF.

This rearrangement joins TRBV4-1 to TRBJ2-3, with 7 bases fitting TRBD1. Trimming took 0 bases from V and 2 from J; bases not matched to a gene: 8. CDR1 and CDR2 (germline): MGHRA, YSYEKL. The CDR3 sequence is 17 residues long. As DNA, the CDR3 is TGCGCCAGCAGCCAAGATGAGGGGGCCCGATTCACAGATACGCAGTATTTT. Translated: CASSQDEGARFTDTQYF.

This clone was seen only a few times. The genes are TRBV6-5 and TRBJ1-1; TRBD1 agrees at 8 bases. V trimming: 0 bases; J trimming: 5 bases; junction bases outside the gene matches: 5. Per germline, CDR1 MNHEY and CDR2 SVGAGI. CDR3 length equals 15 residues. The CDR3 DNA sequence: TGTGCCAGCAGTTACTCCGGACAGGGTGGGACTGAAGCTTTCTTT. It specifies CASSYSGQGGTEAFF.

By share, this clone ranks as large (0.1 to 1%). V and J are TRBV6-5 and TRBJ1-2, with 8 nucleotides matching TRBD1. The CDR3 contains 15 residues. V shed 7 bases, J shed 3 bases, and the junction held 10 bases outside the gene matches. Germline lookup yields CDR1 MNHEY and CDR2 SVGAGI. This CDR3 is CASIPQGVRDYGYTF. CDR3 coding DNA: TGTGCCAGCATTCCACAGGGGGTGAGAGACTATGGCTACACCTTC.

Sample share makes this clone medium-sized. The J gene is TRBJ1-2, the V gene TRBV19; a possible D gene is TRBD1 (5 bases). The CDR3 is 13 residues long. Germline loops: CDR1 LNHDA, CDR2 SQIVND (reference sequence). The ends were cut back, 1 base at V and 8 bases at J, with 11 bases in the middle. CDR3 residues: CASSIVQGEGYTF. The DNA for the CDR3 is TGTGCCAGTAGTATAGTTCAGGGTGAGGGCTACACCTTC.

This chain connects TRBV7-6 to TRBJ1-3, with D tentatively TRBD1 (5 bases). CDR1 is SGHVS and CDR2 is FNYEAQ in the germline V gene. The CDR3 covers 13 residues. The germline V and J ends were trimmed by 5 bases and 8 bases, with 13 bases remaining between them. CDR3 amino acids: CASSLSRGDTIYF. Here the CDR3 DNA reads TGTGCCAGCAGCCTATCCCGGGGGGACACCATATATTTT.

The chain recombines TRBV15 with TRBJ1-5; D is uncertain. Germline assignment: CDR1 LNHNV and CDR2 YYDKDF (reference sequence). The CDR3 covers 15 residues. V was shortened by 1 base and J by 5 bases, with 12 bases between the two germline ends. DNA for the CDR3: TGTGCCACCAGCAGAGCAGGCGGGATACATCAGCCCCAGCATTTT. It encodes CATSRAGGIHQPQHF.

This clone was counted once. The V call is TRBV7-9, the J call TRBJ1-1; 7 positions match TRBD1. The V gene's germline CDR1 is SEHNR and CDR2 FQNEAQ (reference sequence). V lost 0 bases and J lost 4; bases outside the gene matches: 11. The CDR3 runs to 17 residues. Here the CDR3 reads CASSLAGSSRGSTEAFF. CDR3 bases: TGTGCCAGCAGCTTAGCAGGATCAAGCAGGGGGTCCACTGAAGCTTTCTTT.

The chain uses TRBV18 and TRBJ1-4; D not certain. This CDR3 contains 14 residues. Per germline, CDR1 KGHSH and CDR2 LQKENI. Between the trimmed V and J ends, which lost 3 bases and 0 bases, there was a span of 5 bases. The CDR3 nucleotides read TGTGCCAGCTCACCTGCAGCAACTAATGAAAAACTGTTTTTT. It specifies CASSPAATNEKLFF.

The gene calls are TRBV25-1 and TRBJ1-2; D remains ambiguous. Trimming shortened V by 0 bases and J by 2 bases, and 10 bases separated the two germline ends. This CDR3 has 15 amino acids. Germline CDR1 and CDR2: MGHDK and SYGVNS. CDR3 DNA sequence: TGTGCCAGCAGTGAATATTCGCGGGTAAACTATGGCTACACCTTC. Its protein product is CASSEYSRVNYGYTF.

By share, this clone ranks as medium-sized (0.01 to 0.1%). The chain recombines TRBV12-3 or TRBV12-4 with TRBJ1-1, with TRBD1 matching 8 bases. CDR3 size: 13 residues. V dropped 6 bases and J dropped 4; count of bases not matched to a gene: 4. The CDR3 protein is CASSQGAFTEAFF. CDR3 bases: TGTGCCAGCAGCCAGGGGGCTTTCACTGAAGCTTTCTTT.

The V and J genes are TRBV19 and TRBJ1-1, with D unclear. The germline V gene encodes CDR1 LNHDA and CDR2 SQIVND (reference sequence). This CDR3 has 11 residues. Deletions cut 5 bases from V and 5 bases from J, with 6 bases between. Written as DNA, the CDR3 is TGTGCCAGTAGTCACAGAACTGAAGCTTTCTTT. This codes for CASSHRTEAFF.

The chain uses TRBV7-9 and TRBJ1-4, with TRBD1 identical over 7 bases. Germline CDR1 SEHNR, CDR2 FQNEAQ (reference sequence). Losses at the gene ends were 5 bases for V and 4 bases for J; bases not matched to a gene: 7. The CDR3 loop spans 15 amino acids. CDR3 nucleotide sequence: TGTGCCAGCAGCCCTTGGACAGGCGTTAATGAAAAACTGTTTTTT. Amino acid sequence: CASSPWTGVNEKLFF. Filled out from reference TRBV7-9 and TRBJ1-4, the complete variable domain reads DTGVSQNPRHKITKRGQNVTFRCDPISEHNRLYWYRQTLGQGPEFLTYFQNEAQLEKSRLLSDRFSAERPKGSFSTLEIQRTEQGDSAMYLCASSPWTGVNEKLFFGSGTQLSVL.